This T cell receptor (beta chain) was sequenced in a study of CD8 T cells in Susac syndrome. Deletions cut 5 bases from V and 2 bases from J, with 12 bases between. This CDR3 is built from 14 residues. The V gene's germline CDR1 is SEHNR and CDR2 FQNEAQ (reference sequence). When the RNA was reverse transcribed, random hexamers were used with an input of 0.5 to 1 ug. TCRdb analysed the immunoSEQ multiplex PCR reads with MiXCR anew, one entry per CDR3 protein. The repertoire holds 250,000 to 350,000 distinct CDR3 sequences, with 70% to 90% as singletons. The clonotype originates from a human donor with multiple sclerosis. The chain combines TRBV7-9 with TRBJ2-5; D remains ambiguous. Source material: CD8+ T cells from PBMCs. CDR3 amino acids: CASSRPHPQETQYF. The CDR3 DNA follows: TGTGCCAGCAGCCGTCCTCATCCACAAGAGACCCAGTACTTC.